Listed below are T cell receptor beta chains from one sample, sequenced in a study of blood T cells in healthy people across ages. MiXCR, run by TCRdb on the 5' RACE reads, gives a single entry per CDR3 protein. The sample lists about 1.6 million distinct CDR3 sequences; around 36% were seen once. Sequencing was performed on blood. The receptors here all came from a woman in her 30s in good health. CDR3s include the opening cysteine and the closing phenylalanine or tryptophan. Each record gives: clone size, J gene, V gene, CDR3 protein. Size is stated for part of the rows, as once, few or many counts, or as a class when the clone is expanded.

>few|TRBJ2-1|TRBV7-9
CASSFGTGMYNEQFF
>few|TRBJ2-5|TRBV20-1
CSALRTSKETQYF
>NA|TRBJ1-2|TRBV30
CAWSETGVEGYIF
>NA|NA|TRBV12-3/TRBV12-4
CVSSAQGAYEQYF
>NA|TRBJ2-5|TRBV2
CASTRSASGWETQYF
>NA|TRBJ1-1|TRBV5-1
CASSFDSDTEVFF
>NA|TRBJ1-1|TRBV7-2
CASSLARVAFF
>few|TRBJ1-4|TRBV7-9
CASSPVGGGGEKLFF
>few|TRBJ2-1|TRBV7-9
CASSIRDYKEQFF
>NA|TRBJ2-5|TRBV20-1
CSASVLTGKETQYF
>many|TRBJ2-3|TRBV6-4
CATGLAGTDTQYF